The TCR beta chain described here comes from a study of T cell responses to AZD1222 COVID-19 vaccine. Whole-study context: Doses given second, at about 4 or about 12 weeks, were pooled.

The protocol was immunoSEQ multiplex PCR, while the TCRdb copy is restricted to in-frame clones and leaves out a portion. This repertoire shows approximately 150,000 clones, about 93% found once; its top ten account for approximately 5%. V lost 4 bases and J 9 bases, leaving 21 bases between the germline ends. CDR3 length: 15 residues. Germline CDR1 and CDR2: MGHRA and YSYEKL. Notes on this clone: The antigen remains undetermined.

Points from the study as a whole: Donors were chiefly white British, with a greater number of females, and clonal diversity was perhaps underestimated. The study found Spike-specific TCR breadth and depth rose after two AZD1222 doses. Only a handful of people who got AZD1222 tested seropositive at baseline.

This clonotype was obtained from an adult in good health. The chain joins TRBV4-1 to TRBJ1-1; TRBD1 is a possible D gene (5 bases). The sequenced sample was peripheral blood, obtained on day 0 of AZD1222 vaccination. The CDR3 nucleotides are TGCGCCAGCAGCCTCCCTAAGACAGTAAATGCAAAAGCTTTCTTT. Translation: CASSLPKTVNAKAFF.